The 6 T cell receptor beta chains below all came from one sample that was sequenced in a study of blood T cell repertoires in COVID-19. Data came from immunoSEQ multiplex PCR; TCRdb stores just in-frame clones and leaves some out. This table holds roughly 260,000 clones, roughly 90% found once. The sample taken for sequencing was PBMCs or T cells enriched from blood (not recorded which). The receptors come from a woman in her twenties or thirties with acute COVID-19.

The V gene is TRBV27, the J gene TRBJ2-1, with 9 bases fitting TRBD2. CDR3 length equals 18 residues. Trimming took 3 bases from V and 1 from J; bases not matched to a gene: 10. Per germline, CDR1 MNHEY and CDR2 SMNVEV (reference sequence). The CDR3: CASSLFRSAGGSYNEQFF. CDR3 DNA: TGTGCCAGCAGTTTGTTCCGGTCGGCGGGGGGGTCCTACAATGAGCAGTTCTTC.

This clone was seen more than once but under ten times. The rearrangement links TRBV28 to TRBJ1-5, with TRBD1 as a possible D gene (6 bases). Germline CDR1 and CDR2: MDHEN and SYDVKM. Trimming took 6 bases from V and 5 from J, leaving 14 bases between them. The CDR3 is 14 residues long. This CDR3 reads CASSTTGIHQPQHF. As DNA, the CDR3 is TGTGCCAGCAGCACGACAGGTATCCATCAGCCCCAGCATTTT. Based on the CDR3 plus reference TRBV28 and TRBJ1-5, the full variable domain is DVKVTQSSRYLVKRTGEKVFLECVQDMDHENMFWYRQDPGLGLRLIYFSYDVKMKEKGDIPEGYSVSREKKERFSLILESASTNQTSMYLCASSTTGIHQPQHFGDGTRLSIL.

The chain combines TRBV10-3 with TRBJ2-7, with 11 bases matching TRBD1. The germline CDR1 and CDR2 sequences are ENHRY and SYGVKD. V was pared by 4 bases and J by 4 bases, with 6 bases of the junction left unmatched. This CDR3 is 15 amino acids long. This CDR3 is CAISALGQGGYEQYF. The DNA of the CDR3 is TGTGCCATCAGTGCGTTGGGACAGGGGGGATACGAGCAGTACTTC.

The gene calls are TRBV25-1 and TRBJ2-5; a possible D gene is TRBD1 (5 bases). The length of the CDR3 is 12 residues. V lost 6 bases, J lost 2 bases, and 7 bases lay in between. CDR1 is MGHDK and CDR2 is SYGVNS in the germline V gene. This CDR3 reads CASRDKQETQYF. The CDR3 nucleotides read TGTGCCAGCAGGGACAAACAAGAGACCCAGTACTTC. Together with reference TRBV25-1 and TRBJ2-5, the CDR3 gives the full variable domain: EADIYQTPRYLVIGTGKKITLECSQTMGHDKMYWYQQDPGMELHLIHYSYGVNSTEKGDLSSESTVSRIRTEHFPLTLESARPSHTSQYLCASRDKQETQYFGPGTRLLVL.

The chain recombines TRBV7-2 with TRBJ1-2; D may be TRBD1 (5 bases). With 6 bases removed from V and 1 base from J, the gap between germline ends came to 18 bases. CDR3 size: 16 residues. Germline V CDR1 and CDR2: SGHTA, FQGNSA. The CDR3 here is CASRMGGTGINYGYTF. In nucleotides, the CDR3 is TGTGCCAGCAGAATGGGGGGAACGGGCATTAACTATGGCTACACCTTC. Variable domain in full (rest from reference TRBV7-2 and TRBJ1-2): GAGVSQSPSNKVTEKGKDVELRCDPISGHTALYWYRQSLGQGLEFLIYFQGNSAPDKSGLPSDRFSAERTGGSVSTLTIQRTQQEDSAVYLCASRMGGTGINYGYTFGSGTRLTVV.

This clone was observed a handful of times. DNA for the CDR3: TGTGCCAGCAGCCAGGGACAGGGCTATAATTCACCCCTCCACTTT. Translation gives CASSQGQGYNSPLHF. The rearrangement links TRBV9 to TRBJ1-6, with 9 bases matching TRBD1. This CDR3 is 15 amino acids long. CDR1 is SGDLS, CDR2 YYNGEE, per germline. After removal of 4 bases from V and 3 bases from J, the junction contained 2 bases not matched to a gene. Full variable domain (outside the CDR3, taken from reference TRBV9 and TRBJ1-6): DSGVTQTPKHLITATGQRVTLRCSPRSGDLSVYWYQQSLDQGLQFLIQYYNGEERAKGNILERFSAQQFPDLHSELNLSSLELGDSALYFCASSQGQGYNSPLHFGNGTRLTVT.